This passage covers 14 T cell receptor beta chains from one sample sequenced in a study of CD8+ T cells in alopecia areata. cDNA reverse transcribed from extracted RNA served as the sequencing template. Method: immunoSEQ multiplex PCR; TCRdb's copy keeps in-frame clones and lacks some. In total the sample includes some 110,000 clones, none of them seen once. What was sequenced was lesional skin. Source of these receptors: a C3H/HeJ mouse with alopecia areata. MHC haplotype of the mouse line: H2-k.

Notes on this clone: The protein here is the DNA translation, as the TCRdb protein differs from it at residue 10. Each gene name is a mouse one. Sequencing ends 3 residues short of the CDR3 end; the germline J gene provides the rest. This specimen includes other DNA sequences encoding the same CDR3. This chain uses TRBV1 with TRBJ1-3; D perhaps matches TRBD1 (5 bases). The germline gives CDR1 NSQYPW, CDR2 LRSPGD (reference sequence). Trimming left V 0 bases short and J 8 bases short, with 8 bases between. The CDR3 contains 13 residues. CDR3 loop: CTCSADRGDTLYF. CDR3 DNA (partial): TGCACCTGCAGTGCAGATCGAGGGGATACG.

Only a few counts were recorded for this clone. The genes and germline here are from mouse. The read finishes 4 residues shy of the CDR3 end, and the germline J gene is used to complete it. This chain joins TRBV19 and TRBJ2-2; 8 bases line up with TRBD1. V was pared by 10 bases and J by 4 bases, with 3 bases of the junction left unmatched. Germline loops: CDR1 FNHDT, CDR2 SITEND (reference sequence). The CDR3 loop spans 12 amino acids. CDR3 loop: CASQGGTGQLYF. The DNA read from the CDR3 is TGTGCCTCACAGGGGGGCACCGGG.

This clone came up a few times. These gene names are mouse names. Read sequence stops 4 residues before the CDR3 end, and the germline J gene provides the missing end. The chain links TRBV13-1 to TRBJ2-1; 10 nucleotides match TRBD1. Germline-derived CDR1 and CDR2 are NSHNY and SYGAGN. The CDR3 runs 16 residues. Unmatched junction bases numbered 3, after V lost 0 bases and J lost 3 bases. The covered CDR3 bases are TGTGCCAGCAGTGATGCGGGGACAGGGGTCTATGCT. Amino acids: CASSDAGTGVYA. The entire CDR3 protein is CASSDAGTGVYAEQFF.

In its sample, this clone was seen many times. The genes and germline here are from mouse. The sequence runs out 4 residues before the end of the CDR3; the remainder is reconstructed from the germline J gene. The chain couples TRBV13-3 to TRBJ2-1, with D tentatively TRBD1 (5 bases). Germline loops: CDR1 NNHDY, CDR2 SYVADS. The CDR3 runs 13 residues. The ends were cut back, 5 bases at V and 5 bases at J, with 11 bases in the middle. CDR3 residues: CASRGREDAEQFF. CDR3 DNA, as far as it was read: TGTGCCAGCAGGGGCAGGGAGGATGCT.

This clone was detected only a few times. At residue 14, the DNA translation does not agree with TCRdb's protein; the protein displayed here is the one encoded by the DNA. Germline and genes here are mouse. The read terminates 3 residues ahead of where the CDR3 ends, so the germline J gene completes it. V gene TRBV19 combines with J gene TRBJ1-6; TRBD1 might be the D (6 bases). TRBJ1-6 is recorded as an ORF, its role being uncertain. CDR3 length equals 17 residues. The germline V gene has CDR1 FNHDT and CDR2 SITEND (reference sequence). CDR3 DNA, as far as it was read: TGTGCCAGCGGTATACCCCCCGGGACAATCTATAATTCGCCC. It codes for CASGIPPGTIYNSP. The entire CDR3 sequence reads CASGIPPGTIYNSPLYF.

This clone was detected a few times. TCRdb gives a protein that differs at residue 13 from what the DNA encodes, so the protein here is translated from the DNA. Mouse germline and gene names are used. The read finishes 3 residues shy of the CDR3 end, and the germline J gene is used to complete it. The rearrangement uses TRBV1 and TRBJ1-6; 9 bases line up with TRBD1. TRBJ1-6 is an ORF; its function is uncertain. The CDR3 spans 16 residues. The trim removed 0 bases at V and 9 bases at J, leaving 6 bases unmatched. The germline CDR1 and CDR2 sequences are NSQYPW and LRSPGD (reference sequence). The sequenced CDR3 bases are TGCACCTGCAGTGCAGATCCTACAGGGGGCGGTTCGCCC. This gives the protein CTCSADPTGGGSP. The full CDR3 is CTCSADPTGGGSPLYF.

This clone was counted a few times. A mismatch at residue 13 separates the TCRdb protein from the translated DNA, so the protein presented here was translated from the DNA. The gene names here belong to mouse. The read ends 3 residues before the CDR3 terminus; that terminus is restored from the germline J gene. This rearrangement joins TRBV13-2 to TRBJ1-6; unclear D gene. TRBJ1-6 is sorted into the ORF group, with uncertain function. V was cut by 0 bases and J by 0 bases, with 7 bases left in between. The CDR3 extends over 16 amino acids. CDR1 is NNHNN and CDR2 is SYGAGS in the germline V gene (reference sequence). The CDR3 here is CASGDVGDSYNSPLYF. The part of the CDR3 DNA that was read is TGTGCCAGCGGTGATGTTGGGGATTCCTATAATTCGCCC.

Notes on this clone: Germline and genes here are mouse. The read ends 4 residues before the CDR3 terminus; that terminus is restored from the germline J gene. The chain couples TRBV13-3 to TRBJ2-2, with 10 nucleotides matching TRBD1. J lost 1 base, V lost 2 bases, and 2 bases had no gene match. The CDR3 runs 16 residues. Germline assignment: CDR1 NNHDY and CDR2 SYVADS. The part of the CDR3 DNA that was read is TGTGCCAGCAGTGAAGACAGGGGGCGAAACACCGGG. This codes for CASSEDRGRNTG. The entire CDR3 reads CASSEDRGRNTGQLYF. Variable domain in full (rest from reference TRBV13-3 and TRBJ2-2): EAAVTQSPRSKVAVTGGKVTLSCHQTNNHDYMYWYRQDTGHGLRLIHYSYVADSTEKGDIPDGYKASRPSQENFSLILELASLSQTAVYFCASSEDRGRNTGQLYFGEGSKLTVL.

Notes on this clone: Mouse germline and gene names are used. The read gets to within 4 residues of the CDR3 end, and the germline J gene fills in the rest. The genes are TRBV16 and TRBJ2-1; TRBD2 matches 8 bases. Looked up from germline, CDR1 is SGHSA and CDR2 is FRNQAP. V shed 1 base and J 2 bases; nucleotides not matched to a gene: 1. CDR3 length equals 15 residues. The covered CDR3 bases are TGTGCAAGCAGCTTAGTTGGGGGGGACTATGCT. Translated, it gives CASSLVGGDYA. Given in full, the CDR3 is CASSLVGGDYAEQFF.

This clone was picked up a small number of times. Gene names and germline match the mouse. Read coverage stops 4 residues before the CDR3 terminus; the germline J gene supplies the remainder. The chain couples TRBV5 to TRBJ2-1; 11 bases map to TRBD2. V lost 2 bases and J lost 4; bases outside the gene matches: 1. This CDR3 spans 15 amino acids. From germline, CDR1 is LGHNA and CDR2 YNLKQL (reference sequence). CDR3 bases read: TGTGCCAGCAGCCAAAGACTGGGGGGGTATGCT. Amino acid sequence: CASSQRLGGYA. The full CDR3 reads CASSQRLGGYAEQFF.

This clone has only a few counts. The genes and germline here are from mouse. Read data end 4 residues before the CDR3 end; the end is taken from the germline J gene. This chain uses TRBV13-3 with TRBJ2-1; D possibly corresponds to TRBD1 (6 bases). V dropped 2 bases and J dropped 3 bases, with 15 bases sitting between them. From germline, CDR1 is NNHDY and CDR2 SYVADS. CDR3 length: 16 residues. The CDR3 sequence is CASSDVRQAPYAEQFF. CDR3 DNA (partial): TGTGCCAGCAGTGACGTAAGACAGGCCCCCTATGCT.

This clone occurred a few times. At residue 12, the TCRdb protein and translated DNA are inconsistent; the protein given comes from the DNA. These gene names are mouse names. The missing CDR3 end, 3 residues past where the read stops, is filled in from the germline J gene. This sequence joins TRBV5 and TRBJ1-6, with 7 nucleotides matching TRBD1. TRBJ1-6 is flagged as an ORF with uncertain function. CDR1 LGHNA and CDR2 YNLKQL come from the germline V gene (reference sequence). The V gene end was trimmed by 4 bases and the J gene end by 4 bases; junction bases not matched to a gene: 4. The CDR3 totals 15 residues. CDR3 bases read: TGTGCCAGCAGCCCCCGACAGGGTTATAATTCGCCC. Its protein is CASSPRQGYNSP. The full CDR3 sequence reads CASSPRQGYNSPLYF.

This clone was counted only a few times. The genes are named according to mouse. The read stops 4 residues short of the end of the CDR3; the missing end is completed from the germline J gene. The V gene is TRBV13-3, the J gene TRBJ1-4, with 7 bases identical to TRBD1. The CDR3 totals 15 residues. Germline CDR1 NNHDY, CDR2 SYVADS. With V trimmed by 2 bases and J by 4 bases, 5 bases remained unmatched. CDR3 DNA, as far as it was read: TGTGCCAGCAGTGAGGCAGGGGGTTTCAACGAA. Protein: CASSEAGGFNE. Given in full, the CDR3 is CASSEAGGFNERLFF.

This clone was counted a few times. Mouse gene names apply. The CDR3 is cut off 4 residues early in the read; its end comes from the germline J gene. The chain joins TRBV31 to TRBJ2-1; D is unresolved. The CDR3 extends over 13 amino acids. Per germline, CDR1 GKSSPN and CDR2 SITVG. Trimming left V 1 base short and J 1 base short, with 5 bases between. The part of the CDR3 DNA that was read is TGTGCCTGGAGTCCCAGGAACTATGCT. Amino acids: CAWSPRNYA. The entire CDR3 protein reads CAWSPRNYAEQFF.